The rows below give T cell receptor beta chains drawn from one sample of a study of CD8+ T cells in alopecia areata. Some clones are missing from TCRdb's copy, which holds only in-frame ones; the method was immunoSEQ multiplex PCR. This table holds some 120,000 clones, around 60% found once. The source material was CD4+ T cells sorted from blood, sampled at week 4, from a patient treated with tofacitinib. All receptors come from a human donor with alopecia areata. Each CDR3 is given with its conserved first and last residue. Fields, in order: clone size, D gene, CDR3 length, V gene, J gene, CDR3 DNA, CDR3 protein. The D gene is left open where the match is weak. Clone size is not always given. Where it is, it says once, few, many or a class for expanded clones.

abundance: NA
d_gene: TRBD2
len: 16
v_gene: TRBV4-1
j_gene: TRBJ2-7
CDR3nt: TGCGCCAGCAGCCAATTTGCGGGAGGGCAGTCCTACGAGCAGTACTTC
CDR3aa: CASSQFAGGQSYEQYF

abundance: NA
d_gene: TRBD2
len: 14
v_gene: TRBV30
j_gene: TRBJ2-4
CDR3nt: TGTGCCTGGAGTGGCAATGCCGTCGGGGGGGTTCAGTACTTC
CDR3aa: CAWSGNAVGGVQYF

abundance: NA
d_gene: TRBD1
len: 15
v_gene: TRBV5-1
j_gene: TRBJ2-7
CDR3nt: TGCGCCAGCAGCACACAGACAGGGACCCGCTACGAGCAGTACTTC
CDR3aa: CASSTQTGTRYEQYF

abundance: NA
d_gene: TRBD1
len: 14
v_gene: TRBV28
j_gene: TRBJ1-1
CDR3nt: TGTGCCAGCGCCATACAGGGGTCGGGTACTGAAGCTTTCTTT
CDR3aa: CASAIQGSGTEAFF

abundance: NA
d_gene: TRBD2
len: 16
v_gene: TRBV10-3
j_gene: TRBJ2-1
CDR3nt: TGTGCCATCAGTGACACCGCGGGAGGCTCCTACAATGAGCAGTTCTTC
CDR3aa: CAISDTAGGSYNEQFF

abundance: NA
d_gene: NA
len: 13
v_gene: TRBV9
j_gene: TRBJ2-3
CDR3nt: TGTGCCAGCAGCGTGTCCCCGCAAGTGACGCAGTATTTT
CDR3aa: CASSVSPQVTQYF

abundance: NA
d_gene: NA
len: 13
v_gene: TRBV29-1
j_gene: TRBJ1-2
CDR3nt: TGCAGCGTCCCCAGTCAGGGGAATCATGGCTACACCTTC
CDR3aa: CSVPSQGNHGYTF

abundance: once
d_gene: NA
len: 15
v_gene: TRBV7-2
j_gene: TRBJ1-1
CDR3nt: TGTGCCAGCAGCTTGTCCCCGGGACGGAACACTGAAGCTTTCTTT
CDR3aa: CASSLSPGRNTEAFF

abundance: few
d_gene: TRBD2
len: 16
v_gene: TRBV5-1
j_gene: TRBJ2-3
CDR3nt: TGCGCCAGCCAGCGGGGACTAGCGGGGAACTCAGATACGCAGTATTTT
CDR3aa: CASQRGLAGNSDTQYF

abundance: NA
d_gene: NA
len: 15
v_gene: TRBV15
j_gene: TRBJ1-4
CDR3nt: TGTGCCACCAGCAGAGTTTTGGGGGGCGATGAAAAACTGTTTTTT
CDR3aa: CATSRVLGGDEKLFF

abundance: NA
d_gene: NA
len: 16
v_gene: TRBV29-1
j_gene: TRBJ2-7
CDR3nt: TGCAGCGTCGAGGTGATAATGACAGGCCGCACCTACGAGCAGTACTTC
CDR3aa: CSVEVIMTGRTYEQYF

abundance: NA
d_gene: NA
len: 11
v_gene: TRBV20-1
j_gene: TRBJ2-1
CDR3nt: TGCAGTGCTCCTCTCTCCCAGGTTACGTTCTTC
CDR3aa: CSAPLSQVTFF

abundance: NA
d_gene: NA
len: 14
v_gene: TRBV30
j_gene: TRBJ1-5
CDR3nt: TGTGCCTGGAGTGGGGACGGGGGTAAGGGGCCCCAGCATTTT
CDR3aa: CAWSGDGGKGPQHF

abundance: NA
d_gene: TRBD2
len: 14
v_gene: TRBV6-1
j_gene: TRBJ2-7
CDR3nt: TGTGCCAGCAGTGCGACTAGCGAGTCCTACGAGCAGTACTTC
CDR3aa: CASSATSESYEQYF

abundance: NA
d_gene: TRBD1
len: 13
v_gene: TRBV6-5
j_gene: TRBJ2-7
CDR3nt: TGTGCCAGCAGTTATAGACAGGGGTACGAGCAGTACTTC
CDR3aa: CASSYRQGYEQYF

abundance: few
d_gene: NA
len: 13
v_gene: TRBV29-1
j_gene: TRBJ1-1
CDR3nt: TGCAGCGTCGGTGAGGGGTATAACACTGAAGCTTTCTTT
CDR3aa: CSVGEGYNTEAFF

abundance: NA
d_gene: NA
len: 16
v_gene: TRBV4-1
j_gene: TRBJ2-3
CDR3nt: TGCGCCAGCAGCCAAGATCCGGGGGGCGCGGCAGATACGCAGTATTTT
CDR3aa: CASSQDPGGAADTQYF

abundance: NA
d_gene: NA
len: 13
v_gene: TRBV6-1
j_gene: TRBJ2-4
CDR3nt: TGTGCCAGCAACGGCGGGGGCTTAAACATTCAGTACTTC
CDR3aa: CASNGGGLNIQYF

abundance: NA
d_gene: NA
len: 16
v_gene: TRBV5-1
j_gene: TRBJ1-3
CDR3nt: TGCGCCAGCAGCTCCGAACCCGCCAGGGCTGGAAACACCATATATTTT
CDR3aa: CASSSEPARAGNTIYF

abundance: NA
d_gene: TRBD1
len: 15
v_gene: TRBV18
j_gene: TRBJ2-3
CDR3nt: TGTGCCAGCTCATCGACCGGGACCCCAGGGGGTACGCAGTATTTT
CDR3aa: CASSSTGTPGGTQYF

abundance: NA
d_gene: NA
len: 16
v_gene: TRBV7-9
j_gene: TRBJ2-3
CDR3nt: TGTGCCAGCAGCTTACGGGGGAACCCTGCAGGGGATACGCAGTATTTT
CDR3aa: CASSLRGNPAGDTQYF

abundance: NA
d_gene: NA
len: 13
v_gene: TRBV27
j_gene: TRBJ2-5
CDR3nt: TGTGCCAGCAGCCCGGGGACATTCCAGACCCAGTACTTC
CDR3aa: CASSPGTFQTQYF

abundance: NA
d_gene: NA
len: 14
v_gene: TRBV10-3
j_gene: TRBJ1-2
CDR3nt: TGTGCCATCAGTGAGGGCGACACTAACTATGGCTACACCTTC
CDR3aa: CAISEGDTNYGYTF

abundance: NA
d_gene: TRBD1
len: 11
v_gene: TRBV29-1
j_gene: TRBJ1-1
CDR3nt: TGCAGCGTTGCAGGGGGCGGACAGGCTTTCTTT
CDR3aa: CSVAGGGQAFF

abundance: NA
d_gene: NA
len: 13
v_gene: TRBV30
j_gene: TRBJ1-5
CDR3nt: TGTGCCTGGAGCCCCTCAGAGGCTCAGCCCCAGCATTTT
CDR3aa: CAWSPSEAQPQHF

abundance: NA
d_gene: NA
len: 13
v_gene: TRBV10-3
j_gene: TRBJ1-2
CDR3nt: TGTGCCATCAGTGACGAGGAGAACTATGGCTACACCTTC
CDR3aa: CAISDEENYGYTF

abundance: NA
d_gene: NA
len: 16
v_gene: TRBV7-2
j_gene: TRBJ2-6
CDR3nt: TGTGCCAGCAGCCCGGACCCGAGCTCTGGGGCCAACGTCCTGACTTTC
CDR3aa: CASSPDPSSGANVLTF

abundance: NA
d_gene: NA
len: 14
v_gene: TRBV10-3
j_gene: TRBJ2-3
CDR3nt: TGTGCCATCAGTGAGTCGTTGGGGGTCGGTACGCAGTATTTT
CDR3aa: CAISESLGVGTQYF

abundance: once
d_gene: NA
len: 12
v_gene: TRBV5-6
j_gene: TRBJ2-1
CDR3nt: TGTGCCAGCAGCTCTGACAGTACCCCAACCCTCTTC
CDR3aa: CASSSDSTPTLF

abundance: once
d_gene: TRBD2
len: 17
v_gene: TRBV7-2
j_gene: TRBJ2-5
CDR3nt: TGTGCCAGCAGCTTAGCGTGGAGCGGGAGAAGTGGAGAGACCCAGTACTTC
CDR3aa: CASSLAWSGRSGETQYF

abundance: few
d_gene: NA
len: 15
v_gene: TRBV7-3
j_gene: TRBJ2-3
CDR3nt: TGTGCCAGCAGACTCACAGGGAGGAGCACAGATACGCAGTATTTT
CDR3aa: CASRLTGRSTDTQYF

abundance: NA
d_gene: NA
len: 16
v_gene: TRBV5-1
j_gene: TRBJ2-5
CDR3nt: TGCGCCAGCAGCGCCGCCAAGAATGGGGGTACAGAGACCCAGTACTTC
CDR3aa: CASSAAKNGGTETQYF

abundance: NA
d_gene: NA
len: 15
v_gene: TRBV6-6
j_gene: TRBJ2-4
CDR3nt: TGTGCCAGCAGTTACGGCGGACCAGGCCAAAACATTCAGTACTTC
CDR3aa: CASSYGGPGQNIQYF

abundance: NA
d_gene: TRBD1
len: 13
v_gene: TRBV29-1
j_gene: TRBJ2-7
CDR3nt: TGCAGCGTTGGGGGACAGGGGCCCTACGAGCAGTACTTC
CDR3aa: CSVGGQGPYEQYF

abundance: NA
d_gene: TRBD1
len: 13
v_gene: TRBV29-1
j_gene: TRBJ2-2
CDR3nt: TGCAGCGCCGGGACAGGGGCTATCGGGGAGCTGTTTTTT
CDR3aa: CSAGTGAIGELFF

abundance: NA
d_gene: NA
len: 15
v_gene: TRBV5-4
j_gene: TRBJ1-5
CDR3nt: TGTGCCAGCAGCCCTGACGACAGTCACAATCAGCCCCAGCATTTT
CDR3aa: CASSPDDSHNQPQHF

abundance: NA
d_gene: TRBD2
len: 14
v_gene: TRBV10-3
j_gene: TRBJ2-7
CDR3nt: TGTGCCATCAGAGGGACTAGCGGAGCCTACGAGCAGTACTTC
CDR3aa: CAIRGTSGAYEQYF

abundance: NA
d_gene: TRBD1
len: 14
v_gene: TRBV5-6
j_gene: TRBJ1-2
CDR3nt: TGTGCCAGCAGCTTGGGACAGGGGTCGTATGGCTACACCTTC
CDR3aa: CASSLGQGSYGYTF

abundance: NA
d_gene: TRBD1
len: 17
v_gene: TRBV29-1
j_gene: TRBJ1-1
CDR3nt: TGCAGCGTTGACACCCGCCCGGGACAGGCCAGAAGGGCTGAAGCTTTCTTT
CDR3aa: CSVDTRPGQARRAEAFF

abundance: NA
d_gene: NA
len: 15
v_gene: TRBV5-6
j_gene: TRBJ1-2
CDR3nt: TGTGCCAGCAGCTCTGAGACATGGGGGTTCTATGGCTACACCTTC
CDR3aa: CASSSETWGFYGYTF

abundance: NA
d_gene: TRBD2
len: 15
v_gene: TRBV6-6
j_gene: TRBJ2-1
CDR3nt: TGTGCCAGCAGTTTATGGGACTATCAAAACAATGAGCAGTTCTTC
CDR3aa: CASSLWDYQNNEQFF

abundance: few
d_gene: NA
len: 12
v_gene: TRBV7-9
j_gene: TRBJ1-2
CDR3nt: TGTGCCAGCAGCTTGGGGGGAGTTGACTACACCTTC
CDR3aa: CASSLGGVDYTF

abundance: few
d_gene: NA
len: 13
v_gene: TRBV4-3
j_gene: TRBJ2-3
CDR3nt: TGCGCCAGCAGCCAAAACCACGCAGATACGCAGTATTTT
CDR3aa: CASSQNHADTQYF

abundance: NA
d_gene: NA
len: 15
v_gene: TRBV30
j_gene: TRBJ1-2
CDR3nt: TGTGCCGGGCCCCCTCCTGTGGGGCAAAACTATGGCTACACCTTC
CDR3aa: CAGPPPVGQNYGYTF

abundance: NA
d_gene: TRBD1
len: 16
v_gene: TRBV30
j_gene: TRBJ1-1
CDR3nt: TGTGCCTGGAGCCTCCGGGACAGGGGGCTCAACACTGAAGCTTTCTTT
CDR3aa: CAWSLRDRGLNTEAFF

abundance: NA
d_gene: TRBD2
len: 17
v_gene: TRBV4-2
j_gene: TRBJ2-6
CDR3nt: TGTGCCAGCAGCCACCTAGCGGGGGGTTCTGGGGCCAACGTCCTGACTTTC
CDR3aa: CASSHLAGGSGANVLTF

abundance: NA
d_gene: NA
len: 13
v_gene: TRBV11-2
j_gene: TRBJ2-2
CDR3nt: TGTGCCAGCAGCTTAGATTGGGCCGGGGAGCTGTTTTTT
CDR3aa: CASSLDWAGELFF

abundance: once
d_gene: TRBD1
len: 15
v_gene: TRBV15
j_gene: TRBJ1-1
CDR3nt: TGTGCCACCAGCAGGGCCGGGACAGGGCAGTATGAAGCTTTCTTT
CDR3aa: CATSRAGTGQYEAFF

abundance: few
d_gene: NA
len: 11
v_gene: TRBV29-1
j_gene: TRBJ2-5
CDR3nt: TGCAGCGTTGATTCTGTAGAGACCCAGTACTTC
CDR3aa: CSVDSVETQYF

abundance: NA
d_gene: TRBD2
len: 15
v_gene: TRBV7-2
j_gene: TRBJ2-7
CDR3nt: TGTGCCAGCAGCTTAGACGCTAGCGGGAGCTACGAGCAGTACTTC
CDR3aa: CASSLDASGSYEQYF

abundance: once
d_gene: NA
len: 13
v_gene: TRBV5-4
j_gene: TRBJ1-1
CDR3nt: TGTGCCAGCAGCGGTCTACAGGACACTGAAGCTTTCTTT
CDR3aa: CASSGLQDTEAFF

abundance: NA
d_gene: NA
len: 12
v_gene: TRBV29-1
j_gene: TRBJ1-1
CDR3nt: TGCAGCGTTGTCGGCGGGGACACTGAAGCTTTCTTT
CDR3aa: CSVVGGDTEAFF

abundance: NA
d_gene: TRBD1
len: 19
v_gene: TRBV10-3
j_gene: TRBJ2-3
CDR3nt: TGTGCCATCAGTGAGTCGAAGGTCGCCCTAGGGGGCCGTGCGGATACGCAGTATTTT
CDR3aa: CAISESKVALGGRADTQYF

abundance: NA
d_gene: NA
len: 12
v_gene: TRBV14
j_gene: TRBJ2-3
CDR3nt: TGTGCCAGCAGCCAAGAAGGGGATACGCAGTATTTT
CDR3aa: CASSQEGDTQYF